The rows below give T cell receptor beta chains drawn from one sample of a study of T cells in Graves' hyperthyroidism and ophthalmopathy. TCRdb re-called the multiplex PCR reads through MiXCR, storing one row per CDR3 protein. Of roughly 500,000 distinct CDR3 sequences listed, 11% to 15% were seen once; the top ten hold 5% to 7%. The sample taken for sequencing was blood. Receptor source: a woman aged 25-40 years with Graves' hyperthyroidism that later progressed to Graves' ophthalmopathy. Both conserved end residues are part of each CDR3. D genes are given only for firm matches. Size is omitted from some rows. Given values are once, few, many or a class for expanded clones.

V	J	size	D	CDR3	DNA
TRBV11-2	TRBJ2-6	many	NA	CASSPQSRLSGANVLTF	TGTGCCAGCAGTCCTCAAAGTCGACTTTCTGGGGCCAACGTCCTGACTTTC
TRBV2	TRBJ1-2	many	NA	CASRYREGYGYTF	TGTGCCAGCAGGTACAGGGAAGGGTATGGCTACACCTTC
TRBV28	TRBJ1-1	many	TRBD1	CASRTGRNTEAFF	TGTGCCAGTCGGACAGGGAGGAACACTGAAGCTTTCTTT
TRBV28	TRBJ1-4	NA	NA	CASSPRRRLNEKLFF	TGTGCCAGCAGTCCTAGACGGAGATTAAATGAAAAACTGTTTTTT
TRBV28	TRBJ2-7	many	NA	CASRRAGTYEQYF	TGTGCCAGCAGGCGGGCGGGTACCTACGAGCAGTACTTC
TRBV3-1	TRBJ2-7	few	NA	CASSRPYEQYF	TGTGCCAGCAGCCGACCCTACGAGCAGTACTTC
TRBV28	TRBJ2-3	many	NA	CASAQGGADTQYF	TGTGCCAGCGCACAGGGTGGGGCAGATACGCAGTATTTT
TRBV5-4	TRBJ1-1	NA	NA	CASSLASWNIEAFF	TGTGCCAGCAGCTTGGCTTCGTGGAACATTGAAGCTTTCTTT
TRBV11-3	TRBJ2-3	many	NA	CASSSSRDRSTDTQYF	TGTGCCAGCAGCTCCTCCCGGGACCGTAGCACAGATACGCAGTATTTT
TRBV11-2	TRBJ2-3	many	NA	CASSLGRILQRAHTDTQYF	TGTGCCAGCAGCTTAGGCCGAATTCTACAGAGGGCCCACACAGATACGCAGTATTTT
TRBV5-5	TRBJ1-2	many	NA	CASSPELANYGYTF	TGTGCCAGCAGCCCGGAGTTAGCTAACTATGGCTACACCTTC
TRBV12-3/TRBV12-4	TRBJ2-3	many	NA	CASSFPLPGRRTDTQYF	TGTGCCAGCAGTTTCCCTCTACCGGGACGGCGCACAGATACGCAGTATTTT
TRBV12-3/TRBV12-4	TRBJ1-4	many	NA	CASSPSRGGEEKLFF	TGTGCCAGCAGTCCGTCCAGGGGCGGAGAGGAAAAACTGTTTTTT
TRBV28	TRBJ1-1	NA	NA	CASSFPGDMNTEAFF	TGTGCCAGCAGCTTCCCAGGTGACATGAACACTGAAGCTTTCTTT
TRBV5-1	TRBJ1-1	NA	NA	CASRIQNTEAFF	TGCGCCAGCAGGATACAGAACACTGAAGCTTTCTTT
TRBV5-8	TRBJ1-1	few	TRBD1	CASSLGYGQGGRTEAFF	TGTGCCAGCAGCTTGGGATATGGACAGGGAGGTAGGACTGAAGCTTTCTTT
TRBV6-1	TRBJ2-1	few	TRBD2	CASSPWAGGGSDEQFF	TGTGCCAGCAGCCCCTGGGCGGGGGGCGGTTCGGATGAGCAGTTCTTC
TRBV12-3/TRBV12-4	TRBJ1-3	many	TRBD1	CASSFPPQGAGDTIYF	TGTGCCAGCAGTTTCCCCCCGCAGGGGGCTGGGGACACCATATATTTT
TRBV30	TRBJ2-1	many	NA	CACGTQYNEQFF	TGTGCCTGCGGGACGCAGTACAATGAGCAGTTCTTC
TRBV19	TRBJ1-4	few	NA	CASSISRDEKLFF	TGTGCCAGTAGTATTTCGCGGGATGAAAAACTGTTTTTT
TRBV6-1	TRBJ1-1	NA	NA	CASLQHSLGTEAFF	TGTGCCAGCCTCCAGCACAGTTTGGGCACTGAAGCTTTCTTT
TRBV3-1	TRBJ2-3	few	TRBD2	CASRRASGRAPDTQYF	TGTGCCAGCAGACGGGCTAGCGGGAGGGCCCCAGATACGCAGTATTTT
TRBV29-1	TRBJ2-7	NA	TRBD1	CSVDRQGRDEQYF	TGCAGCGTTGATAGACAGGGGAGAGACGAGCAGTACTTC
TRBV30	TRBJ1-1	many	TRBD1	CASSKGANWDTEAFF	TGTGCCTCGAGTAAGGGGGCCAACTGGGACACTGAAGCTTTCTTT
TRBV5-4	TRBJ2-5	few	TRBD2	CASSPNAGVGETQYF	TGTGCCAGCAGCCCCAACGCGGGAGTCGGGGAGACCCAGTACTTC
TRBV9	TRBJ2-5	few	TRBD1	CASSPRPGQGETQYF	TGTGCCAGCAGCCCCAGACCCGGACAGGGAGAGACCCAGTACTTC
TRBV25-1	TRBJ1-1	NA	NA	CASSEWGGRAGEAFF	TGTGCCAGCAGTGAATGGGGAGGGAGAGCAGGAGAAGCTTTCTTT
TRBV5-1	TRBJ2-1	NA	NA	CASSLALEGDEQFF	TGCGCCAGCAGCTTGGCCCTAGAGGGCGATGAGCAGTTCTTC
TRBV7-8	TRBJ2-7	NA	NA	CASSSFDGSSYEQYF	TGTGCCAGCAGCTCTTTCGACGGAAGCTCCTACGAGCAGTACTTC
TRBV20-1	TRBJ2-7	many	TRBD1	CSARDREGFYEQYF	TGCAGTGCGAGAGACAGGGAAGGATTCTACGAGCAGTACTTC
TRBV20-1	TRBJ2-4	once	TRBD2	CSARDQGSGGYIQYF	TGCAGTGCTAGAGACCAGGGTAGCGGGGGTTACATTCAGTACTTC
TRBV12-3/TRBV12-4	TRBJ1-2	few	NA	CASSSDSNGYTF	TGTGCCAGCAGTTCCGACAGTAATGGCTACACCTTC
TRBV12-3/TRBV12-4	TRBJ2-5	many	NA	CASTRGRAWETQYF	TGTGCCAGCACCCGGGGGCGAGCATGGGAGACCCAGTACTTC
TRBV3-1	TRBJ2-3	many	TRBD2	CASSQDFETSVTDTQYF	TGTGCCAGCAGCCAAGATTTTGAGACTAGCGTCACAGATACGCAGTATTTT
TRBV6-1	TRBJ2-7	many	TRBD1	CASSYRRDRGQGEQYF	TGTGCCAGCAGTTATCGTCGGGACAGGGGGCAGGGCGAGCAGTACTTC
TRBV20-1	TRBJ1-2	few	NA	CSAPDSPYGYTF	TGCAGTGCCCCGGACAGCCCCTATGGCTACACCTTC
TRBV6-2/TRBV6-3	TRBJ2-4	many	NA	CASSYGRVAPVGTIQYF	TGTGCCAGCAGTTACGGGCGAGTGGCCCCAGTCGGCACCATTCAGTACTTC
TRBV5-1	TRBJ1-4	many	NA	CASSLGGGEKLFF	TGTGCCAGCAGTTTAGGAGGAGGTGAAAAACTGTTTTTT
TRBV29-1	TRBJ2-7	NA	TRBD2	CSVVGGAPYEQYF	TGCAGCGTTGTGGGAGGGGCTCCCTACGAGCAGTACTTC
TRBV20-1	TRBJ2-7	many	TRBD2	CSARDSGLAGVTLNF	TGCAGTGCTAGAGATTCGGGACTAGCGGGAGTGACTCTCAACTTC
TRBV7-2	TRBJ1-6	NA	NA	CASSFQGSLYVLHF	TGTGCCAGCAGCTTTCAGGGGTCCCTTTATGTCCTCCACTTT
TRBV28	TRBJ1-2	many	NA	CASSAGLGINYGYTF	TGTGCCAGCAGTGCAGGGCTCGGAATTAACTATGGCTACACCTTC
TRBV30	TRBJ2-3	many	NA	CAWSVRQEDTQYF	TGTGCCTGGAGTGTAAGACAGGAAGATACGCAGTATTTT
TRBV3-1	TRBJ1-1	many	NA	CASSQESQVGRAFF	TGTGCCAGCAGCCAAGAGTCTCAGGTAGGGCGAGCTTTCTTT
TRBV11-2	TRBJ1-1	many	NA	CASSLDRGQTEAFF	TGTGCCAGCAGCTTAGATCGGGGGCAAACTGAAGCTTTCTTT
TRBV20-1	TRBJ2-1	many	TRBD2	CSAGPSGSLNNEQFF	TGCAGTGCTGGCCCTAGCGGGAGTCTGAACAATGAGCAGTTCTTC
TRBV30	TRBJ1-2	many	NA	CAWSLTGFGYTF	TGTGCCTGGAGTCTTACAGGGTTTGGCTACACCTTC
TRBV2	TRBJ2-3	many	NA	CASSEFRGTELLGDTQYF	TGTGCCAGCAGTGAATTTCGCGGGACAGAGCTATTAGGAGATACGCAGTATTTT
TRBV3-1	TRBJ1-2	NA	NA	CASSQDDGTGTFYGYTF	TGTGCCAGCAGCCAAGACGACGGGACCGGAACCTTCTATGGCTACACCTTC
TRBV5-6	TRBJ1-6	many	NA	CASSLTIGSPLHF	TGTGCCAGCAGCTTGACAATCGGTTCACCCCTCCACTTT
TRBV29-1	TRBJ2-5	many	NA	CSVKRLALQETHYF	TGCAGCGTGAAAAGACTGGCCCTCCAAGAGACCCATTACTTC
TRBV5-6	TRBJ1-5	NA	NA	CASSDNLRGNQPQHF	TGTGCCAGCAGCGATAACCTTCGGGGCAATCAGCCCCAGCATTTT
TRBV30	TRBJ2-1	NA	TRBD1	CAWEKGQGANEQFF	TGTGCCTGGGAAAAGGGACAGGGGGCTAATGAGCAGTTCTTC
TRBV5-1	TRBJ2-7	NA	NA	CASSLPGDEQYF	TGCGCCAGCAGTCTCCCGGGGGACGAGCAGTACTTC
TRBV28	TRBJ2-3	many	NA	CASSLPSLVWGTDTQYF	TGTGCCAGCAGTTTACCTTCACTAGTATGGGGCACAGATACGCAGTATTTT